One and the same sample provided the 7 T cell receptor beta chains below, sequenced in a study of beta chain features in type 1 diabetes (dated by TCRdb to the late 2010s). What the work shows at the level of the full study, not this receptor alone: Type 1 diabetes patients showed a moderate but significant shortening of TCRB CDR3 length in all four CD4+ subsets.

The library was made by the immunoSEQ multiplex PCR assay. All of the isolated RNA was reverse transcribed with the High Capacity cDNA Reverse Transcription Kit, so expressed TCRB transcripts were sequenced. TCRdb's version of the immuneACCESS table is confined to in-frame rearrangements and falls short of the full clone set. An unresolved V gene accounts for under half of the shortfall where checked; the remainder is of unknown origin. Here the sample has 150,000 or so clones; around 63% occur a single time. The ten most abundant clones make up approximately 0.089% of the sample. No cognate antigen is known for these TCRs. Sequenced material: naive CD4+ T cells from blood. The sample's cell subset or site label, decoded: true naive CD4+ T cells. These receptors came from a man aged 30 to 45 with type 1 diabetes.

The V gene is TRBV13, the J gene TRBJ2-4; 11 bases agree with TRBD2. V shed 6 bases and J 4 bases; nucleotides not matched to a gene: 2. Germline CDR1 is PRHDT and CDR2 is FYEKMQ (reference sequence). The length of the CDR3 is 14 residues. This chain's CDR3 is CASSRLAGKNIQYF. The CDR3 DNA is TGTGCCAGCAGTCGACTAGCGGGGAAAAACATTCAGTACTTC.

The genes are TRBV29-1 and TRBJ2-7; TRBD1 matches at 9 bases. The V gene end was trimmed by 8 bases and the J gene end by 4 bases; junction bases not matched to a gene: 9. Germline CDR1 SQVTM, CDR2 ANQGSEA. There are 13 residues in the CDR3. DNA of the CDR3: TGCAGCTACGACCTGGGACAGGGATACGAGCAGTACTTC. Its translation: CSYDLGQGYEQYF.

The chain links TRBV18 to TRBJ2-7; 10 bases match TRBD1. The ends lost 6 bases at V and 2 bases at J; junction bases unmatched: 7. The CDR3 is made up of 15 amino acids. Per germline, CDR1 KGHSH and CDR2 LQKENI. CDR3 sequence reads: CASSLGTGATYEQYF. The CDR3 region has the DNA TGTGCCAGCTCGCTGGGGACAGGGGCAACCTACGAGCAGTACTTC. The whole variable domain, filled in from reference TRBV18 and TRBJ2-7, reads NAGVMQNPRHLVRRRGQEARLRCSPMKGHSHVYWYRQLPEEGLKFMVYLQKENIIDESGMPKERFSAEFPKEGPSILRIQQVVRGDSAAYFCASSLGTGATYEQYFGPGTRLTVT.

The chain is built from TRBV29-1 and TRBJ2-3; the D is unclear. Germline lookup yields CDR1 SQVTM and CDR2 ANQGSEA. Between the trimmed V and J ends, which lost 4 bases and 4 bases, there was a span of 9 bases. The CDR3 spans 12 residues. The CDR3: CSVVSGADTQYF. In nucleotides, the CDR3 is TGCAGCGTTGTGAGTGGGGCAGATACGCAGTATTTT.

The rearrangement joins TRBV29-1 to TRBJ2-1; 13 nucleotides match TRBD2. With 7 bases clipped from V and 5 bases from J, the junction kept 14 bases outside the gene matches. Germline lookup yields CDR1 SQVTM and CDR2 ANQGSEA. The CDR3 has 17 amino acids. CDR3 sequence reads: CSAPSLAGGPENNEQFF. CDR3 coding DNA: TGCAGCGCACCATCACTAGCGGGGGGGCCAGAGAACAATGAGCAGTTCTTC.

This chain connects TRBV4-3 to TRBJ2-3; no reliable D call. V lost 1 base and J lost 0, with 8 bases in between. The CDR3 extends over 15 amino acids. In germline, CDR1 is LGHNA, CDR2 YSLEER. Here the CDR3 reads CASSQGVMSTDTQYF. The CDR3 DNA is TGCGCCAGCAGCCAAGGGGTGATGAGCACAGATACGCAGTATTTT.

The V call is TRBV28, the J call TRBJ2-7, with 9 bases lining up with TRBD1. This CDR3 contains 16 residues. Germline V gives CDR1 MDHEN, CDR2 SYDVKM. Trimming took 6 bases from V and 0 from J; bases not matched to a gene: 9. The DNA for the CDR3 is TGTGCCAGCAGCCCTCCCGGACAGGGGTCCTCCTACGAGCAGTACTTC. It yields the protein CASSPPGQGSSYEQYF.